The T cell receptor beta chain described here comes from a study of relationships among human T cell subsets (dated by TCRdb to 2010 to 2012). Regarding the complete study: The study sequenced eight distinct T cell populations from blood: pan T, CD8 cytotoxic, regulatory, Th1, Th2, naive plus transitional, activated and memory cells. What the work shows at the level of the full study, not this receptor alone: More than 55% of CD8+ cytotoxic sequences came from clones with more than 100 reads, while the regulatory and Th2 subsets showed few clones of that size. A CD4+CD8+ double-positive population could not be excluded by the bead-based sorting. No statistically significant differences in V, D and J usage, CDR3 length or N-nucleotide additions were observed among the seven subsets. The substantial sharing of CDR3s among Th1, Th2 and regulatory T cells was interpreted as suggesting that cell fate choices are stochastic.

This clonotype came up a few times. The specificity of this receptor is unknown. One base away there is no much larger clone; base qualities are not given. The method behind the library was multiplex PCR. Sequenced using a 454 GS FLX. Semiquantitative ARM-PCR was used to amplify the TCR alpha and beta CDR3 regions from mRNA. In ARM-PCR, tagged nested gene-specific primers were applied first, and communal superprimers then carried out the exponential amplification. Exonuclease was used to remove the nested primers before the first-round PCR products went through the second amplification round. Amplicons were sequenced on the 454 platform, which allows rapid sequencing of millions of DNA fragments without cloning bias. An effective read was defined as a read mappable to both V and J germline segments. In the source study's methods: IRmap was used to assign reads to germline V, D and J segments, and IRmap relies on pyromap, a Smith-Waterman modification adapted to 454 sequencing errors. D-beta assignments were filtered using cutoffs set at the 99th percentile of alignment scores from simulated random sequences. CDR3 was defined as the amino acids between the conserved V-segment Y[YFLI]C motif and the J-segment [FW]GXGT motif. A compound Poisson process model, previously applied to large-scale EST data, was used to estimate repertoire diversity. A cross-contamination detection procedure was applied to argue against sample contamination as the source of shared CDR3s. The public reads were reprocessed in TCRdb via fastp at Q25 and MiXCR, keeping in-frame beta chains. Every entry covers one CDR3 protein and lists the most common genes and DNA from its rows. TCRdb, rather than the study authors, made the V and J calls. Across this sample there are about 5,000 distinct CDR3 sequences, with around two thirds seen only once. 45% to 60% of the sample rests with the top ten.

To obtain CD8+ cytotoxic T cells, negative selection with anti-CD4 multisort beads was done first, followed by positive selection with anti-CD8 beads. Miltenyi superparamagnetic beads coated with subset-specific monoclonal antibodies were used to isolate the T cell subsets. All T cell populations were isolated from peripheral blood. Mononuclear cells were obtained from whole blood by Ficoll separation, and monocytes were then depleted with anti-CD14 microbeads. The isolated cell populations were resuspended in RNAprotect reagent immediately. There are 13 amino acids in the CDR3, from cysteine to phenylalanine inclusive. This entry keeps only the CDR3 DNA: 39 bases, framed from base 1. At the junction V is shortened by 3 bases and J by 5 bases; bases outside the gene matches: 6. Taken from the germline V gene (reference sequence), the CDR1 and CDR2 loops are DFQATT and SNEGSKA.

The sequence derives from a man in his forties in good health. The V gene is TRBV20-1 and the J gene is TRBJ2-7, with 8 bases in between that match TRBD2. Sequencing used CD8+ T cells sorted from blood. The CDR3 amino acid sequence is: CSASSGDLHEQYF. Read as DNA, the sequence is TGCAGTGCTAGTAGCGGGGACCTCCACGAGCAGTACTTC.